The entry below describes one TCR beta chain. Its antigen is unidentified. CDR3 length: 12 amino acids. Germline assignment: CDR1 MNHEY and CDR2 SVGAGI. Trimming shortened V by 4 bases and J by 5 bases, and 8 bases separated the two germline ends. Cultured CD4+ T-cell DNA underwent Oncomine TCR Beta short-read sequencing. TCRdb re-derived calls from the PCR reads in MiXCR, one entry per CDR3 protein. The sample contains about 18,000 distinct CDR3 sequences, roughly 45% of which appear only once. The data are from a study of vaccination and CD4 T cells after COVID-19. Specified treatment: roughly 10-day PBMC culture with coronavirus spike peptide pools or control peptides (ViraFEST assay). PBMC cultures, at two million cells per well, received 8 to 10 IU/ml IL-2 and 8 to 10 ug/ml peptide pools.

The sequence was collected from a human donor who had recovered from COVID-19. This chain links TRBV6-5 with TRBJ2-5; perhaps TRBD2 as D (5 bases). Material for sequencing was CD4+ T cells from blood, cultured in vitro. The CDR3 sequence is CASSWTGETQYF. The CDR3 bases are TGTGCCAGCAGTTGGACGGGGGAGACCCAGTACTTC.